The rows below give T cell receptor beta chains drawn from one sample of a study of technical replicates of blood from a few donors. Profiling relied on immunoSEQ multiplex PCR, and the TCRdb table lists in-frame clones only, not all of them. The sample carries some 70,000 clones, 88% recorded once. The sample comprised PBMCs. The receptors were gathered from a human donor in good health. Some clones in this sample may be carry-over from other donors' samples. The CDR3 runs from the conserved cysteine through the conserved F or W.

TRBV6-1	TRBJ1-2	CASSIGQTNYGYTF
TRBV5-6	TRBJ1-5	CASSFSAGDQPQHF
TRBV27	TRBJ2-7	CASSPYPSYEQYF
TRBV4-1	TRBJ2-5	CASGNPTRQETQYF
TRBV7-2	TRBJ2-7	CASSLGLAPYEQYF
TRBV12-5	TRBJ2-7	CASGLLTGGGEQYF
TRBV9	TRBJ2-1	CASSVAQGAYEQFF
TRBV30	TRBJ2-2	CAWTPQTGELFF
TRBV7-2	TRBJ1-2	CASSLVAGAGNYGYTF
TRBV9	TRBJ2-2	CASSVALAGVTAGELFF
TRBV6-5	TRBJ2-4	CASSPQTGLSYF
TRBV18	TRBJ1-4	CASSQNLLIGTAGEKLFF
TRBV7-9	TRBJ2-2	CASSVLAGNTGELFF
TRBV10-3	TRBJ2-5	CAIRGGQGETQYF
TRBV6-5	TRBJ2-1	CASSYSRNYNEQFF
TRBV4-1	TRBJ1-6	CASSPSIRQAHSPLHF
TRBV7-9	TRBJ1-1	CASSLILWPMNTEAFF
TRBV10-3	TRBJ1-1	CAISETGQGGTEAFF
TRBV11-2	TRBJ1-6	CASSFQGNSPLHF
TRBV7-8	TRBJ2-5	CASSLAGGWDLETQYF
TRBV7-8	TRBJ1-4	CASSLAPRGDEKLFF
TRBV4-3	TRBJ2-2	CASSQERSAAGLTGELFF
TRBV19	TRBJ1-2	CATQGIDGYTF
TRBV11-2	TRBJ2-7	CASSLETGGLEQYF
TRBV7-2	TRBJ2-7	CASSLRDRVGEQYF
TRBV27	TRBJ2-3	CASSVLGGGDTQYF
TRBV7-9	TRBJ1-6	CASSLAHRYSPLHF
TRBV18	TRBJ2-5	CASSRGDRGLETQYF
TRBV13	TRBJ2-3	CASSLRGPTDTQYF
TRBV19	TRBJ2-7	CASRTTGGPSSYEQYF
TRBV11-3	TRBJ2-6	CASSYTTSGSAGANVLTF
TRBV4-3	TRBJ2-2	CASSRGTSGGTNTGELFF
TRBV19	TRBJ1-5	CASSPGQGLGQPQHF
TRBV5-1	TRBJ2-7	CASSPGGRAEVEQYF
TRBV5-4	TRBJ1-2	CASSLPGQLPIF
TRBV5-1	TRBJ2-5	CASSLMGPQETQYF
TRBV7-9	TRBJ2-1	CASSAAGGGFHNEQFF
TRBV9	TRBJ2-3	CASSVSVTDTQYF
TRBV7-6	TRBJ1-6	CASSQGRGQNSPLHF
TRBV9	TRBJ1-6	CASSPRTGGDGSPLHF
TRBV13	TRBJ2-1	CASSPPPRSGNEQFF
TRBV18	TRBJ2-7	CASSQIRGLHEQYF
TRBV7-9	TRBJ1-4	CASSLAIGSGGEKLFF
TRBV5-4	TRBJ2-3	CASSWGGGSTDTQYF
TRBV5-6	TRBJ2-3	CASSLSGVQYF
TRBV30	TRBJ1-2	CAWRDTAGRGYTF
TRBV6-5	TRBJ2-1	CASGRNEQFF
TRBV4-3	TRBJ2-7	CASSQGGRGSPYEQYF
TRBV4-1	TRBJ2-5	CASSQVNLGLAETQYF
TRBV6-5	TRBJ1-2	CASNPAGPNYGYTF
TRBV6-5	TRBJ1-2	CASSGRTASHYGYTF
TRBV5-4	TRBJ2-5	CASSQQGPETQYF
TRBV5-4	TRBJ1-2	CASSWISGGYTF
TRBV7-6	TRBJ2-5	CASSRTGLAAETQYF
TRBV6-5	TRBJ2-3	CASSPTSAGDTQYF